The sequence of this T cell receptor (beta chain) was determined in a study of beta chain features in type 1 diabetes. The V and J ends lost 5 bases and 10 bases respectively, with 12 bases between them. CDR1 is SGHVS and CDR2 is FQNEAQ in the germline V gene. CDR3 size: 12 residues. Reverse transcribing all isolated RNA meant expressed TCRB transcripts were sequenced. The method was immunoSEQ multiplex PCR; TCRdb's version includes in-frame clones alone and lacks a portion of them. The table shows around 450,000 clones, with roughly 11% occurring only once. This clone was recorded a few times. This chain uses TRBV7-8 with TRBJ2-1; no clear D gene. Material for sequencing was naive CD4+ T cells from blood. This TCR was sampled from a woman aged 18-29 years in good health. The CDR3 region has the DNA TGTGCCAGCAGCGCCCGGAGTCAGGAGCAGTTCTTC. Amino acid sequence: CASSARSQEQFF.